Described below is a single T cell receptor (beta chain) sequence and its context. The record originates from a study of cytomegalovirus exposure and HLA in healthy donors. Amplification used 60 Vbeta primers and 13 Jbeta primers. Only in-frame clones appear in the TCRdb table, and some are missing; sequencing was by immunoSEQ multiplex PCR. The table includes roughly 200,000 clones, about 83% detected once. The junction had 2 bases not matched to a gene; V was cut back by 0 bases and J by 5 bases. The CDR3 consists of 14 residues. The germline V gene has CDR1 SGHRS and CDR2 YFSETQ. The sequencing sample was made of PBMCs. This receptor was identified in a female donor in good health and CMV-seronegative. This sequence joins TRBV5-1 and TRBJ1-5; TRBD1 agrees at 7 bases. The CDR3 sequence is CASSLGGQDQPQHF. Written as DNA, the CDR3 is TGCGCCAGCAGCTTGGGAGGACAGGATCAGCCCCAGCATTTT. The full variable domain, in which reference TRBV5-1 and TRBJ1-5 provide the parts outside the CDR3, is KAGVTQTPRYLIKTRGQQVTLSCSPISGHRSVSWYQQTPGQGLQFLFEYFSETQRNKGNFPGRFSGRQFSNSRSEMNVSTLELGDSALYLCASSLGGQDQPQHFGDGTRLSIL.